Listed here are 8 T cell receptor beta chains from one sample, sequenced in a study of blood T cell repertoires in COVID-19. Assay used: immunoSEQ multiplex PCR; TCRdb lists only in-frame clones, some missing. Of over 45,000 clones in the sample, about four fifths were seen once. The sequenced sample was peripheral blood. These TCRs come from a man between 60 and 75 years old with active COVID-19.

The chain couples TRBV10-3 to TRBJ2-1; 11 bases fit TRBD2. Germline lookup yields CDR1 ENHRY and CDR2 SYGVKD. J gave up 5 bases and V 6 bases, and 3 bases lay outside the gene matches. This CDR3 has 14 residues. The CDR3 DNA sequence: TGTGCCATCAGAGTGACTAGCGGGGACAATGAGCAGTTCTTC. Residues: CAIRVTSGDNEQFF.

This clone was seen a handful of times. CDR3 sequence reads: CASSPGQARSNTGELFF. In DNA form, the CDR3 reads TGTGCCAGCAGCCCGGGACAGGCGCGATCGAACACCGGGGAGCTGTTTTTT. The rearrangement links TRBV6-2 or TRBV6-3 to TRBJ2-2, with 8 bases fitting TRBD1. The CDR3 is made up of 17 amino acids. Trimming took 6 bases from V and 0 from J; bases not matched to a gene: 9. The germline CDR1 and CDR2 sequences are MNHEY and SVGEGT.

This clone was counted a single time. V and J are TRBV12-3 or TRBV12-4 and TRBJ2-3; 7 bases agree with TRBD2. The CDR3 runs 13 residues. The ends lost 4 bases at V and 5 bases at J; junction bases unmatched: 3. The CDR3 loop is CASSSGEGDTQYF. The CDR3 region has the DNA TGTGCCAGCAGTTCGGGGGAGGGAGATACGCAGTATTTT.

This chain connects TRBV27 to TRBJ2-3, with 8 positions matching TRBD2. V shed 7 bases, J shed 9 bases, and the junction held 15 bases outside the gene matches. Germline V gene sequence: CDR1 MNHEY, CDR2 SMNVEV (reference sequence). This CDR3 is 15 amino acids long. The CDR3 sequence: CASNTLREGGTTQYF. CDR3 sequence (DNA): TGTGCCAGCAACACCCTCCGGGAGGGTGGGACGACGCAGTATTTT.

The chain couples TRBV12-3 or TRBV12-4 to TRBJ1-3; D is undetermined. V lost 10 bases, J lost 0 bases, and 10 bases lay in between. The CDR3 is 13 amino acids. CDR3 sequence (DNA): TGTGCCATGCGAGGGAACTCTGGAAACACCATATATTTT. Encoded protein: CAMRGNSGNTIYF.

For the CDR3, the DNA is TGTGCCAGCAGGACTGGGGGGACCGGGGAGCTGTTTTTT. Its protein product is CASRTGGTGELFF. The V gene is TRBV7-9, the J gene TRBJ2-2; D is perhaps TRBD2 (6 bases). Germline V gene sequence: CDR1 SEHNR, CDR2 FQNEAQ (reference sequence). The V end lost 6 bases, the J end lost 5 bases, and 10 bases lay between the germline ends. This CDR3 has 13 amino acids.

J is TRBJ1-5 and V is TRBV3-1 (or the pseudogene TRBV3-2), with 10 bases matching TRBD1. Trimming cost V 0 bases and J 0 bases; bases outside gene matches: 17. The CDR3 covers 22 residues. Per germline, CDR1 LGHDT and CDR2 YNNKEL (reference sequence). This chain's CDR3 is CASSQDQGSAGTGEHSNQPQHF. The CDR3 region has the DNA TGTGCCAGCAGCCAAGATCAAGGCTCAGCCGGGACAGGGGAGCATAGCAATCAGCCCCAGCATTTT.

The genes are TRBV4-3 and TRBJ2-3; the match to TRBD2 covers 9 bases. The trim removed 3 bases at V and 2 bases at J, leaving 12 bases unmatched. CDR1 and CDR2 from the germline V gene are LGHNA and YSLEER. This CDR3 spans 18 amino acids. In nucleotides, the CDR3 is TGCGCCAGCAGCCAGAAGATTACTAGCGGGTTCTACACAGATACGCAGTATTTT. Protein: CASSQKITSGFYTDTQYF.